This entry features one TCR beta chain sequence. V trimming: 8 bases; J trimming: 3 bases; junction bases outside the gene matches: 10. Per germline, CDR1 MNHEY and CDR2 SMNVEV (reference sequence). This CDR3 spans 14 amino acids. The data were taken from a study of OX40 agonist ivuxolimab in advanced cancers. Overall study: The dose of intravenous ivuxolimab that patients received every 2 weeks ranged from 0.01 to 10 mg/kg.

Using immunoSEQ multiplex PCR, the repertoire was profiled, and TCRdb retains in-frame clones only, with some absent. The sample carries under 85,000 clones, around 80% recorded once. The sequenced sample was CD4+ or CD8+ T cells sorted from blood, obtained in a trial of the OX40 agonist ivuxolimab. The sequence came from an adult with an advanced solid tumor such as melanoma, head and neck, liver or kidney cancer. The genes are TRBV27 and TRBJ2-7, with 7 bases aligning to TRBD2. The CDR3 loop reads CASGVRGDRYEQYF. Written as DNA, the CDR3 is TGTGCCAGCGGAGTCCGGGGGGATCGCTACGAGCAGTACTTC.